What follows is one TCR beta chain and its context. Its cognate antigen has yet to be identified. No much larger clone exists at a distance of one base, and base qualities are not known. This sample was included in a study of blood T cell repertoires in COVID-19 (dated by TCRdb to 2020 to 2022). For the study in its entirety: Samples from collaborators originated in the United States, Italy and Spain and spanned both the acute and convalescent phases of COVID-19. The prospective study material was composed of cDNA or gDNA derived from T cells, B-cell-depleted T cells, or PBMCs. The dataset comprised deeply sampled blood TCRbeta repertoires from subjects exposed to, actively infected with, or recovered from COVID-19. The repertoires were released in a freely available public database meant as a resource for research on the immune response to SARS-CoV-2. The samples were drawn from the first 160 participants of the ongoing ImmuneRACE study and from 1,254 subjects provided by 6 global collaborators. A de-identified subject ID, COVID-19 status, age in years and sex were almost always included in the sample metadata. HLA class I and class II types, where available, came from metadata supplied by the sample provider rather than from assay-based typing.

Summary of the overall study and its limitations: The quantity of clinical and demographic metadata differed by source and by participant and was supplied without curation.

Spanning cysteine to phenylalanine, the CDR3 consists of 14 amino acids. The kept DNA is CDR3 alone, 42 bases in frame from the first base. CDR1 and CDR2, looked up from the germline V gene (reference sequence), are GTSNPN and SVGIG. V is pared back by 0 bases and J by 2 bases, with 5 bases lying between the germline termini. Each collaborating institution followed its own protocols to collect whole blood in K2EDTA tubes. Collaborator samples were shipped for TCRbeta analysis as frozen whole blood, isolated PBMCs, or DNA extracted from either sample type. TCRbeta CDR3 regions were amplified from genomic DNA using the immunoSEQ Assay, a bias-controlled multiplex PCR. The published analysis was carried out like this. Within the assay, amplification of reference gene primers was used to estimate how many nucleated cells each sample contained. Sequence reads were collapsed and filtered to measure the absolute abundance of every unique TCRbeta CDR3 rearrangement. Productive Simpson clonality was computed per sample as the square root of Simpson's diversity index over productive rearrangements. The immuneACCESS repertoire file appears here via TCRdb, limited to in-frame rearrangements. These files lack a portion of the clones; in checked studies, under half of the deficit traces to unresolved V genes, and the cause of the others is not known. The DNA gave D and trimming, while V, J and clone size come from that table. Within this sample are about 180,000 clones, with about 86% of them counted one time only. The ten largest make up 8% to 10% of the sample.

This TCR came from a man in his fifties or sixties with active or convalescent COVID-19. Sequencing was performed on peripheral blood. The sequence is built from TRBV30 and TRBJ2-6; no D gene can be assigned with confidence. CDR3 sequence: CAWSVGTGANVLTF. The DNA reads TGTGCCTGGAGTGTGGGCACTGGGGCCAACGTCCTGACTTTC. Supplemented by the reference TRBV30 and TRBJ2-6 proteins around the CDR3, the complete variable domain is SQTIHQWPATLVQPVGSPLSLECTVEGTSNPNLYWYRQAAGRGLQLLFYSVGIGQISSEVPQNLSASRPQDRQFILSSKKLLLSDSGFYLCAWSVGTGANVLTFGAGSRLTVL.